This T cell receptor beta chain was sequenced for a study of T-cell memory formation after mild COVID-19. Study-wide findings and caveats: Second-wave clones reaching peak frequency on day 37 lacked confirmed SARS-CoV-2 specificity.

Between the trimmed V and J ends, which lost 4 bases and 12 bases, there was a span of 13 bases. Per the germline V gene, CDR1 is SGHDN and CDR2 is FVKESK. The CDR3 loop spans 12 amino acids. This clonotype was observed at least ten times. What it recognizes is unknown. TCRdb re-called the 5' RACE reads with MiXCR, one entry per CDR3 protein. The sample shows roughly 140,000 distinct CDR3 sequences, 13% to 15% of them seen only once. Sequenced sample: PBMCs or a T cell subset sorted from them (not recorded which). The TCR was taken from an adult woman who had mild COVID-19 (a few samples of this study predate the infection). Cell type and time point are not known. The V gene is TRBV14, the J gene TRBJ2-4; D gene unclear. The CDR3 loop is CASSPDNSRQYF. CDR3 DNA: TGTGCCAGCAGCCCCGACAACAGTCGTCAGTACTTC.